The TCR beta chain under discussion was sequenced for a study of blood T cell repertoires in COVID-19. Study-level background: Whether acute or convalescent, the COVID-19 samples came from the United States, Italy and Spain. In each case, the material was cDNA or gDNA derived from T cells, B-cell-depleted T cells, or PBMCs.

In the source study's methods: Estimates of nucleated cell counts were drawn from the amplification of reference gene primers. Using immunoSEQ multiplex PCR, the repertoire was profiled, and TCRdb retains in-frame clones only, with some absent. The DNA gave D and trimming, while V, J and clone size come from that table. The data contain some 99,000 clones, about 90% of them singletons. Unmatched junction bases numbered 4, after V lost 6 bases and J lost 9 bases. The CDR3 sequence is 13 residues long. Germline V lookup: CDR1 MNHEY, CDR2 SVGAGI. Recruited during active infection, patients (from Seattle) were subsequently followed longitudinally.

This clonotype was obtained from a human donor with COVID-19, enrolled during active disease. The donor label of this sample is uncertain. The V gene is TRBV6-5, the J gene TRBJ1-6; TRBD1 matches 8 bases. The sample comprised peripheral blood. The CDR3 sequence is CASSRTGSSPLHF. CDR3 DNA sequence: TGTGCCAGCAGCAGGACAGGGAGTTCACCCCTCCACTTT.